The entry below describes one T cell receptor (beta chain). This sample was included in a study of blood T cell repertoires in COVID-19. Study-wide background: The samples span acute and convalescent COVID-19 from the United States, Italy and Spain. PBMCs, B-cell-depleted T cells, or T cells were the source of the cDNA or gDNA that made up the material.

V was trimmed by 4 bases and J by 5 bases, leaving 8 bases between them. The CDR3 contains 12 residues. Germline lookup yields CDR1 LNHDA and CDR2 SQIVND (reference sequence). Generated by immunoSEQ multiplex PCR, the TCRdb table keeps only in-frame clones and is missing some. This table holds roughly 100,000 clones, about four fifths found once. J is TRBJ1-1 and V is TRBV19; D gene unclear. This clonotype was obtained from a human donor in a cohort sampled during active COVID-19. Material: peripheral blood. The chain's CDR3 is CASSNRGTEAFF. The DNA for the CDR3 is TGTGCCAGTAGTAACAGAGGGACTGAAGCTTTCTTT.